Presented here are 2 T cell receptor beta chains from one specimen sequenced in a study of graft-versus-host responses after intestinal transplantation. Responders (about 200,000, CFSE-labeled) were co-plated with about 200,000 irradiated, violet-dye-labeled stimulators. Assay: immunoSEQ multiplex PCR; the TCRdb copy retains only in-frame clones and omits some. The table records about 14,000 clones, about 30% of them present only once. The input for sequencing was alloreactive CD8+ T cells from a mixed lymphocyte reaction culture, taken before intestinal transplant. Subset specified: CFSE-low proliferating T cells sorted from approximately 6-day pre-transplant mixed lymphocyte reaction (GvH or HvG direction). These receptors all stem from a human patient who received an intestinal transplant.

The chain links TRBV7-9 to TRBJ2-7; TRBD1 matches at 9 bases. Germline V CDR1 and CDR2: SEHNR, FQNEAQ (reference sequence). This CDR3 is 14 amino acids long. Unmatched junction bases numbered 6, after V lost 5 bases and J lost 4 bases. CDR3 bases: TGTGCCAGCAGCGACGGACAGGGGACGTACGAGCAGTACTTC. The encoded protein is CASSDGQGTYEQYF. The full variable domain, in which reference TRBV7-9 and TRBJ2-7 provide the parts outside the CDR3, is DTGVSQNPRHKITKRGQNVTFRCDPISEHNRLYWYRQTLGQGPEFLTYFQNEAQLEKSRLLSDRFSAERPKGSFSTLEIQRTEQGDSAMYLCASSDGQGTYEQYFGPGTRLTVT.

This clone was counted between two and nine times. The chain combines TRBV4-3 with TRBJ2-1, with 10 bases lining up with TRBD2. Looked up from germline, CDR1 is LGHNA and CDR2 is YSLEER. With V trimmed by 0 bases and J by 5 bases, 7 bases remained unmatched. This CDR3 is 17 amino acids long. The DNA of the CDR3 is TGCGCCAGCAGCCAAGATGGCACTAGCGGGGATCACAATGAGCAGTTCTTC. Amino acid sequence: CASSQDGTSGDHNEQFF.